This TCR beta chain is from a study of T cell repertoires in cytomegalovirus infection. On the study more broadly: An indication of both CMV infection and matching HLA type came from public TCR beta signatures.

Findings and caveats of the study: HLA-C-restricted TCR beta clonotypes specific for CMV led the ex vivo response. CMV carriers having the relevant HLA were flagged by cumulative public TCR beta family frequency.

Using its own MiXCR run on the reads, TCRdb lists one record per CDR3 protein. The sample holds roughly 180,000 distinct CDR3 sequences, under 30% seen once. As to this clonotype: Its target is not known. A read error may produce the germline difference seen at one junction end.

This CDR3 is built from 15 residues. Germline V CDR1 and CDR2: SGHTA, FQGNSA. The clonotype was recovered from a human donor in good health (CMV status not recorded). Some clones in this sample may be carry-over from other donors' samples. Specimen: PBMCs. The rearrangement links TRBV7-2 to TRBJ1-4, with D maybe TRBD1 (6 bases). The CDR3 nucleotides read TGTGCCAGAAGCTTAGGGGGGTCGTCTAATGAAAAACTGTTTTTC. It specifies CARSLGGSSNEKLFF.